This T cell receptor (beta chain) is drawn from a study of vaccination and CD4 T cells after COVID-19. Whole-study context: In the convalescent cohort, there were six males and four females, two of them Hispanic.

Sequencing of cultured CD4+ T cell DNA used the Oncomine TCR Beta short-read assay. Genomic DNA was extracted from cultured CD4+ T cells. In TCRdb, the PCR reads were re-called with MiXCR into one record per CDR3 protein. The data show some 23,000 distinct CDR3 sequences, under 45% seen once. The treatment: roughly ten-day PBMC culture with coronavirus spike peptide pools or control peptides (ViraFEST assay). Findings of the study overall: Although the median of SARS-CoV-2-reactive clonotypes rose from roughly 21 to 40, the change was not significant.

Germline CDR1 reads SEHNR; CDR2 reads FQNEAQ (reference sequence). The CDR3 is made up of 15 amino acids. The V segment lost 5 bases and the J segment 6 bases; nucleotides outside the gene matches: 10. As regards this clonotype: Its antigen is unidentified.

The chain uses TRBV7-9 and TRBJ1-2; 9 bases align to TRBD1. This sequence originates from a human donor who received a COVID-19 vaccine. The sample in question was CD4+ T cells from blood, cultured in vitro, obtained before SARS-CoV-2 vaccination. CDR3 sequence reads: CASSPNADRGDGYTF. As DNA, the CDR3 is TGTGCCAGCAGCCCAAACGCGGACAGGGGCGATGGCTACACCTTC.